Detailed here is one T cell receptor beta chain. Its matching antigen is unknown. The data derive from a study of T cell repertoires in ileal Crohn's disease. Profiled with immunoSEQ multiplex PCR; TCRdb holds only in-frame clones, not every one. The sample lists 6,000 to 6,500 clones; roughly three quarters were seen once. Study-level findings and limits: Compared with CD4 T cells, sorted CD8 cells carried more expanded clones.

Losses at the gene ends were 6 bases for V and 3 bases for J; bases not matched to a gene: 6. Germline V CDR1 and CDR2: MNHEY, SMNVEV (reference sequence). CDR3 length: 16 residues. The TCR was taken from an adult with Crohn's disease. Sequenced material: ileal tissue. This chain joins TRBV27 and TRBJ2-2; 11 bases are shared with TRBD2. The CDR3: CASRPIAGGYTGELFF. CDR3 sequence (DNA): TGTGCCAGCAGGCCTATAGCGGGGGGGTACACCGGGGAGCTGTTTTTT.